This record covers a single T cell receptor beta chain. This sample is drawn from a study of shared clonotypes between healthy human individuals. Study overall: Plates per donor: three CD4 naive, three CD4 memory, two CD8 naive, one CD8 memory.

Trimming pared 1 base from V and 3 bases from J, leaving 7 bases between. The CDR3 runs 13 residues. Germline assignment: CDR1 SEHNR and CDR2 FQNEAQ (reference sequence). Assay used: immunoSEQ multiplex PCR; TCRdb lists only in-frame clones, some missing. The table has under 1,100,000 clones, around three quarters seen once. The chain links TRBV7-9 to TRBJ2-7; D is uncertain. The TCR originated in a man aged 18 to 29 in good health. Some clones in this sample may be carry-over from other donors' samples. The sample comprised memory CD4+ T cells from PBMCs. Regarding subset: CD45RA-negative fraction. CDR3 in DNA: TGTGCCAGCAGCTTAGTTTCAGGCTACGAGCAGTACTTC. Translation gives CASSLVSGYEQYF.